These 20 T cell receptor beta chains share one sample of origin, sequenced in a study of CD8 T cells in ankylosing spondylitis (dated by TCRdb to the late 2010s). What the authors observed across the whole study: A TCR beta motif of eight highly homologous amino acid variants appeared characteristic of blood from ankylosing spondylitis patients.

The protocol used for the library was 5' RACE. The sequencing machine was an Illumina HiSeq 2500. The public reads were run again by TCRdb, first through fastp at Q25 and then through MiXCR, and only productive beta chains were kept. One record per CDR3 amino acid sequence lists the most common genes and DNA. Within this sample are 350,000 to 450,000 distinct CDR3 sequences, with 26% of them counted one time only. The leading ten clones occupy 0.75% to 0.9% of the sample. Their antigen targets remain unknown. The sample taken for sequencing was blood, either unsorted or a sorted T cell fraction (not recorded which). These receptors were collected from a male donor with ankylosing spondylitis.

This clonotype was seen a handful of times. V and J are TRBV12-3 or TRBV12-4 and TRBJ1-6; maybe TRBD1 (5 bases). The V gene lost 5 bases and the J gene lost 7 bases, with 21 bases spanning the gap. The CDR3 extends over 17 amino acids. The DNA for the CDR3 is TGTGCCAGCAGTACCACCCGGGTTCCGGGGCGGAATTCACCCCTCCACTTT. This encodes CASSTTRVPGRNSPLHF.

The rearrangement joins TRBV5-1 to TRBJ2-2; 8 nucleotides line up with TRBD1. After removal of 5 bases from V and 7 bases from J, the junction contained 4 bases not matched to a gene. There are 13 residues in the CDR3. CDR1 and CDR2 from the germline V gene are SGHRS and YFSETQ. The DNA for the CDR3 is TGCGCCAGCAGTCAACAGGGGGACGGGGAGCTGTTTTTT. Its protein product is CASSQQGDGELFF.

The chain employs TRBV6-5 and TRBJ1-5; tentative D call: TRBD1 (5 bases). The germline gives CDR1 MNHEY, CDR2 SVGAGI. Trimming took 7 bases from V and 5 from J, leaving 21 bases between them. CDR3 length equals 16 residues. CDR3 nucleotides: TGTGCCAGCATTTGGGAGGGCGGGGGATTGTATCAGCCCCAGCATTTT. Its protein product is CASIWEGGGLYQPQHF.

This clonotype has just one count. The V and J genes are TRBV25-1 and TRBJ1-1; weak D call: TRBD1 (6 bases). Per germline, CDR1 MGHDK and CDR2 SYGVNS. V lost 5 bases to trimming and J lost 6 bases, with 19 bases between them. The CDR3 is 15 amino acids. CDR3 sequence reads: CASSTLGQQAAEAFF. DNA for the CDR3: TGTGCCAGCAGTACCCTGGGACAACAAGCAGCTGAAGCTTTCTTT.

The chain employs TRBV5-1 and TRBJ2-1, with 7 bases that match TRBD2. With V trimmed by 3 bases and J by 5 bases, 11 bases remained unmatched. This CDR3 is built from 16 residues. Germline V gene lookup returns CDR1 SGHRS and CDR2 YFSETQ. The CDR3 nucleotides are TGCGCCAGCAGCTCGGGACCGGGACTAAAAAACAATGAGCAGTTCTTC. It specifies CASSSGPGLKNNEQFF.

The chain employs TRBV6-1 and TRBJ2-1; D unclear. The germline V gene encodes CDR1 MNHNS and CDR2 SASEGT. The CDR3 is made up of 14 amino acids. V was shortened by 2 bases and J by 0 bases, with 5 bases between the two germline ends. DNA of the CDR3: TGTGCCAGCAGTGAACTAAGCTCCTACAATGAGCAGTTCTTC. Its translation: CASSELSSYNEQFF.

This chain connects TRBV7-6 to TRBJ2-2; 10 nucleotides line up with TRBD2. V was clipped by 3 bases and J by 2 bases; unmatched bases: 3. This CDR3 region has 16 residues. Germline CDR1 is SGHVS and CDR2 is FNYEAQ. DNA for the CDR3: TGTGCCAGCAGCTTTACTAGCGGGGCCAACACCGGGGAGCTGTTTTTT. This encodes CASSFTSGANTGELFF.

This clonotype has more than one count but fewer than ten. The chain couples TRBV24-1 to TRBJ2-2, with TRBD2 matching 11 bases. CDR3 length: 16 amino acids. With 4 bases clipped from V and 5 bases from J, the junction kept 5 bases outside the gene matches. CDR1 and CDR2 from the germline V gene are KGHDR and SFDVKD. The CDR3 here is CATSDPRLAGTGELFF. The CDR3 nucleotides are TGTGCCACCAGTGACCCCCGACTAGCGGGAACCGGGGAGCTGTTTTTT.

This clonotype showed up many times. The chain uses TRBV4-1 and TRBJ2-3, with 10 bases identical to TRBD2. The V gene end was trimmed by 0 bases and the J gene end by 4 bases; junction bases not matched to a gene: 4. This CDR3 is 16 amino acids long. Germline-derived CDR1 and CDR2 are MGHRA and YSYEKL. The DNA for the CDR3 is TGCGCCAGCAGCCAAGAGGCTAGCGGGGGCGCAGATACGCAGTATTTT. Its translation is CASSQEASGGADTQYF.

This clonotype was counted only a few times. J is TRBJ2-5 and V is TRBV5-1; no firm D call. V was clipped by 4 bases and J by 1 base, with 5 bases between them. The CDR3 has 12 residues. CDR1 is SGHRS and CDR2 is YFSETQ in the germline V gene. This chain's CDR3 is CASSVTQETQYF. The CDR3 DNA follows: TGCGCCAGCAGCGTAACCCAAGAGACCCAGTACTTC.

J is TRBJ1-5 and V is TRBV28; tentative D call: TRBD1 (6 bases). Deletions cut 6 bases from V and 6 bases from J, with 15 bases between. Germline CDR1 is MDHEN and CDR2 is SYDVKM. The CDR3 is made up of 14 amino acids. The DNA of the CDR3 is TGTGCCAGCAGATTAACCCGAGGGGGTCAGCCCCAGCATTTT. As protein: CASRLTRGGQPQHF.

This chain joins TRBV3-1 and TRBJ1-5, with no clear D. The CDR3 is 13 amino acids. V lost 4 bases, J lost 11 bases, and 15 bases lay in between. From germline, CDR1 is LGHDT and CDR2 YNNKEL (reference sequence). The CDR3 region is CASSPSRVAAQHF. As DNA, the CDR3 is TGTGCCAGCAGCCCGTCAAGAGTTGCTGCCCAGCATTTT.

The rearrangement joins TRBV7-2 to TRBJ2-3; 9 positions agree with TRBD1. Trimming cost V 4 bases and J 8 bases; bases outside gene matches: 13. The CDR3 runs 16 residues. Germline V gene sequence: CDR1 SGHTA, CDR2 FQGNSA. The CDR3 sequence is CASSSTRGTGLGTQYF. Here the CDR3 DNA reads TGTGCCAGCAGCTCCACCCGAGGGACAGGGTTGGGTACGCAGTATTTT.

This CDR3 is CAISEPGQGSTEAFF. The CDR3 nucleotides read TGTGCCATCAGTGAGCCTGGACAGGGGTCGACTGAAGCTTTCTTT. J is TRBJ1-1 and V is TRBV10-3; 9 bases match TRBD1. Per the germline V gene, CDR1 is ENHRY and CDR2 is SYGVKD. The V gene end was trimmed by 2 bases and the J gene end by 5 bases; junction bases not matched to a gene: 6. The CDR3 consists of 15 residues.

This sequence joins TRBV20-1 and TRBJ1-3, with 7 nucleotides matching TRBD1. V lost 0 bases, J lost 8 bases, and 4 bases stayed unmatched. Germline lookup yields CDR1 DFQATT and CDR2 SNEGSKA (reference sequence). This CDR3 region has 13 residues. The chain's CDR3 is CSARETGSDTIYF. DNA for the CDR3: TGCAGTGCTAGAGAGACAGGGTCAGACACCATATATTTT.

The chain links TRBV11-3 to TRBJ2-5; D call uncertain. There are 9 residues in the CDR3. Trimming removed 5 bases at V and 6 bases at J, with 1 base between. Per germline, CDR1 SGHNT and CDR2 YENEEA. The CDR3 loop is CASSKTQYF. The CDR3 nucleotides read TGTGCCAGCAGCAAGACCCAGTACTTC.

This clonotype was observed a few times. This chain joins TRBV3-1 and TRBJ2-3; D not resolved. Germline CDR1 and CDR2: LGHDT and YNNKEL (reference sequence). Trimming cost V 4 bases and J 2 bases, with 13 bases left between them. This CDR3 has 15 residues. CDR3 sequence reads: CASSPSPQSTDTQYF. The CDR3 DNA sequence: TGTGCCAGCAGCCCCTCCCCGCAGTCCACAGATACGCAGTATTTT.

The CDR3 spells CASSLARSGSEAFF. As DNA, the CDR3 is TGTGCCAGCAGCTTAGCGCGATCAGGGAGTGAAGCTTTCTTT. This chain joins TRBV7-2 and TRBJ1-1, with TRBD1 as a possible D gene (5 bases). The CDR3 consists of 14 residues. In germline, CDR1 is SGHTA, CDR2 FQGNSA. V lost 0 bases, J lost 7 bases, and 12 bases lay in between.

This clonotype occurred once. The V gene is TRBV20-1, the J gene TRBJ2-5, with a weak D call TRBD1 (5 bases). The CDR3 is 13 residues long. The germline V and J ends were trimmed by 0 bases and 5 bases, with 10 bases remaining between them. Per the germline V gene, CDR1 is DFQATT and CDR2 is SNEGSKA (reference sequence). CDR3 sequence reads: CSAREDPGETQYF. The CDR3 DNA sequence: TGCAGTGCTAGAGAGGACCCAGGGGAGACCCAGTACTTC.

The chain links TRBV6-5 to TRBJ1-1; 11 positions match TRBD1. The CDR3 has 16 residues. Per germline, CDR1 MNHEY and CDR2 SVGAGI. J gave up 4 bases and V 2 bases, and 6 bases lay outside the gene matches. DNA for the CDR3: TGTGCCAGCAGTTACCCCCCCGGGACAGGGGGCACTGAAGCTTTCTTT. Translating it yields CASSYPPGTGGTEAFF.